A single sample gave rise to the 11 T cell receptor beta chains below, sequenced in a study of response to subunit inactivated influenza vaccine. One entry per CDR3 protein, called by TCRdb with MiXCR from the RT-PCR reads. The data show a few hundred thousand distinct CDR3 sequences, 21% seen once. The specimen was PBMCs from blood, collected roughly 20 months after vaccination. The receptors were sampled from a man aged 45 to 70 who received an inactivated influenza vaccine.

At least ten counts were recorded for this clonotype. CDR3 residues: CASSRSDSYNQPQHF. In DNA, the CDR3 is TGTGCCAGCAGCCGGTCGGACAGCTATAATCAGCCCCAGCATTTT. The chain joins TRBV6-1 to TRBJ1-5; weak D call: TRBD1 (6 bases). The CDR3 has 15 residues. V gave up 6 bases and J gave up 4 bases, with 16 bases separating them. Per germline, CDR1 MNHNS and CDR2 SASEGT.

This chain joins TRBV15 and TRBJ2-7; no reliable D call. CDR1 LNHNV and CDR2 YYDKDF come from the germline V gene (reference sequence). The CDR3 loop spans 13 amino acids. V gave up 1 base and J gave up 2 bases, with 6 bases separating them. CDR3 DNA sequence: TGTGCCACCAGCAGAGCGGGCACCTACGAGCAGTACTTC. Amino acid sequence: CATSRAGTYEQYF.

At least ten counts were recorded for this clonotype. The genes are TRBV5-5 and TRBJ2-1; D not certain. CDR1 and CDR2 (germline): SGHKS, YYEKEE (reference sequence). CDR3 length equals 11 residues. The germline V and J ends were trimmed by 5 bases and 10 bases, with 10 bases remaining between them. The CDR3 sequence: CASRDRREQFF. The CDR3 DNA is TGTGCCAGCAGGGACCGTAGGGAGCAGTTCTTC.

This chain uses TRBV7-9 with TRBJ1-1, with D unclear. The ends were cut back, 1 base at V and 6 bases at J, with 6 bases in the middle. Germline lookup yields CDR1 SEHNR and CDR2 FQNEAQ (reference sequence). CDR3 length: 12 amino acids. The chain's CDR3 is CASSLELSEAFF. DNA for the CDR3: TGTGCCAGCAGCTTAGAGTTGTCTGAAGCTTTCTTT.

This chain uses TRBV5-1 with TRBJ2-7; 7 nucleotides line up with TRBD1. Germline CDR1 SGHRS, CDR2 YFSETQ. This CDR3 is built from 16 residues. With 0 bases clipped from V and 2 bases from J, the junction kept 8 bases outside the gene matches. The CDR3 DNA reads as TGCGCCAGCAGCTTGGCCCCCGGACAGGCCGCCTACGAGCAGTACTTC. Translated, it gives CASSLAPGQAAYEQYF.

J is TRBJ1-1 and V is TRBV10-3; TRBD1 agrees at 12 bases. The germline V gene has CDR1 ENHRY and CDR2 SYGVKD. CDR3 length: 18 residues. J was trimmed by 0 bases and V by 0 bases; bases with no gene match: 5. CDR3 region: CAISESRDRGRLNTEAFF. The DNA of the CDR3 is TGTGCCATCAGTGAGTCCCGGGACAGGGGGCGATTGAACACTGAAGCTTTCTTT.

In its sample, this clonotype was seen a few times. The chain couples TRBV18 to TRBJ1-6; D perhaps matches TRBD1 (5 bases). This CDR3 has 18 amino acids. Germline-derived CDR1 and CDR2 are KGHSH and LQKENI. Deletions cut 2 bases from V and 0 bases from J, with 14 bases between. The CDR3 DNA reads as TGTGCCAGCTCACCAAGTGCCCAGGGAAGCTCCTATAATTCACCCCTCCACTTT. Translation gives CASSPSAQGSSYNSPLHF.

This chain uses TRBV20-1 with TRBJ1-2; D is undetermined. Trimming left V 3 bases short and J 4 bases short, with 42 bases between. Germline V CDR1 and CDR2: DFQATT, SNEGSKA (reference sequence). This CDR3 spans 23 amino acids. The CDR3: CSASAGPGRRLETAGLEIYGYTF. CDR3 bases: TGCAGTGCTAGCGCCGGGCCCGGACGGAGACTCGAAACCGCGGGTTTGGAAATCTATGGCTACACCTTC.

The J gene is TRBJ2-1, the V gene TRBV5-6; D uncertain. CDR3 size: 12 residues. The V gene's germline CDR1 is SGHDT and CDR2 YYEEEE. V shed 2 bases and J shed 4 bases, with 4 bases lying between them. The CDR3 sequence is CASSLLYNEQFF. In DNA form, the CDR3 reads TGTGCCAGCAGCTTATTATACAATGAGCAGTTCTTC.

This clonotype was seen only a few times. The V gene is TRBV7-3, the J gene TRBJ1-3; maybe TRBD1 (5 bases). Trimming removed 4 bases from V and 4 bases from J, with 20 bases in between. Per the germline V gene, CDR1 is SGHTA and CDR2 is FQGTGA. The CDR3 loop spans 17 amino acids. This CDR3 is CASSSSDIRASGNTIYF. The CDR3 nucleotides are TGTGCCAGCAGCTCTTCGGACATACGGGCATCGGGAAACACCATATATTTT.

The V and J genes are TRBV5-1 and TRBJ2-6; D is perhaps TRBD1 (5 bases). This CDR3 has 16 residues. Trimming stripped 4 bases from V and 0 bases from J, with 11 bases between. Germline values: CDR1 SGHRS, CDR2 YFSETQ. CDR3 nucleotides: TGCGCCAGCAGCCCCCGACAGAGCTCTGGGGCCAACGTCCTGACTTTC. Its translation: CASSPRQSSGANVLTF.